Following are 11 T cell receptor beta chains from one sample sequenced in a study of T cell changes during pregnancy in multiple sclerosis. Assay: immunoSEQ multiplex PCR; the TCRdb copy retains only in-frame clones and omits some. The repertoire holds about 72,000 clones, 91% seen once, with around 0.7% in the top ten. This sample comprised peripheral blood, obtained in the third trimester of pregnancy. The receptor source for this set is a female donor in good health, enrolled as a control in a pregnancy study.

V is TRBV6-5 and J is TRBJ2-1; possibly TRBD2 for D (5 bases). V was trimmed by 6 bases and J by 3 bases, leaving 15 bases between them. Germline CDR1 MNHEY, CDR2 SVGAGI. This CDR3 has 15 amino acids. CDR3 coding DNA: TGTGCCAGCAGCTCATGGACTGCCAGCTACAATGAGCAGTTCTTC. It codes for CASSSWTASYNEQFF.

This clone was counted a single time. The V call is TRBV6-4, the J call TRBJ2-1; tentatively, D is TRBD1 (6 bases). The CDR3 spans 13 residues. With 3 bases removed from V and 5 bases from J, the gap between germline ends came to 8 bases. Germline CDR1 MRHNA, CDR2 SNTAGT. CDR3 coding DNA: TGTGCCAGCAGTGAGGACAGCGACAATGAGCAGTTCTTC. Encoded protein: CASSEDSDNEQFF.

The chain joins TRBV27 to TRBJ1-2; D is possibly TRBD1 (5 bases). Germline-derived CDR1 and CDR2 are MNHEY and SMNVEV (reference sequence). Between the trimmed V and J ends, which lost 4 bases and 8 bases, there was a span of 11 bases. The CDR3 is made up of 12 amino acids. This chain's CDR3 is CASSSQGYGYTF. The CDR3 DNA reads as TGTGCCAGCAGTTCTCAGGGTTACGGCTACACCTTC.

The chain combines TRBV13 with TRBJ2-6, with 11 nucleotides matching TRBD2. The CDR3 covers 18 residues. Germline V gives CDR1 PRHDT, CDR2 FYEKMQ (reference sequence). Trimming at V came to 5 bases and at J to 0 bases, leaving 6 bases not matched to a gene. The CDR3 sequence is CASSQGLAVYSGANVLTF. The CDR3 nucleotides are TGTGCCAGCAGCCAGGGACTAGCGGTGTACTCTGGGGCCAACGTCCTGACTTTC. Supplemented by reference TRBV13 and TRBJ2-6, the full variable domain reads AAGVIQSPRHLIKEKRETATLKCYPIPRHDTVYWYQQGPGQDPQFLISFYEKMQSDKGSIPDRFSAQQFSDYHSELNMSSLELGDSALYFCASSQGLAVYSGANVLTFGAGSRLTVL.

The genes are TRBV28 and TRBJ2-5; no clear D gene. The J call could be wrong; TRBJ2-7 is a better fit for the DNA end. This CDR3 is 14 amino acids long. CDR1 is MDHEN, CDR2 SYDVKM, per germline. The CDR3 is CASSLSAESYEQYF. The CDR3 DNA follows: TGTGCCAGCAGTTTATCGGCGGAGTCCTACGAGCAGTACTTC.

The chain combines TRBV9 with TRBJ2-7; D possibly corresponds to TRBD1 (6 bases). V lost 3 bases, J lost 1 base, and 11 bases lay in between. CDR3 size: 14 residues. The germline V gene has CDR1 SGDLS and CDR2 YYNGEE. The CDR3 spells CASSDRQDSYEQYF. As DNA, the CDR3 is TGTGCCAGCAGCGACCGACAGGATTCCTACGAGCAGTACTTC.

In its sample, this clone was seen once. The chain has TRBV5-1 and TRBJ1-2, with TRBD1 matching over 8 bases. CDR1 is SGHRS, CDR2 YFSETQ, per germline. The CDR3 consists of 14 residues. V trimming: 3 bases; J trimming: 2 bases; junction bases outside the gene matches: 3. The CDR3 DNA reads TGCGCCAGCAGCTCCTGGACAGGGAACTATGGCTACACCTTC. Its protein is CASSSWTGNYGYTF. Drawing the rest from reference TRBV5-1 and TRBJ1-2, the complete variable domain is KAGVTQTPRYLIKTRGQQVTLSCSPISGHRSVSWYQQTPGQGLQFLFEYFSETQRNKGNFPGRFSGRQFSNSRSEMNVSTLELGDSALYLCASSSWTGNYGYTFGSGTRLTVV.

The rearrangement uses TRBV7-6 and TRBJ2-3; TRBD2 aligns across 10 bases. This CDR3 contains 15 residues. Trimming cost V 5 bases and J 5 bases; bases outside gene matches: 7. In germline, CDR1 is SGHVS, CDR2 FNYEAQ. The CDR3 loop reads CASSRSGGAGDTQYF. The CDR3, as DNA: TGTGCCAGCAGCCGAAGCGGGGGGGCCGGAGATACGCAGTATTTT. Filled out from reference TRBV7-6 and TRBJ2-3, the complete variable domain reads GAGVSQSPRYKVTKRGQDVALRCDPISGHVSLYWYRQALGQGPEFLTYFNYEAQQDKSGLPNDRFSAERPEGSISTLTIQRTEQRDSAMYRCASSRSGGAGDTQYFGPGTRLTVL.

This chain connects TRBV7-2 to TRBJ2-1; weak D call: TRBD2 (6 bases). This CDR3 has 14 residues. Germline V gene lookup returns CDR1 SGHTA and CDR2 FQGNSA. Trimming removed 7 bases at V and 6 bases at J, with 16 bases between. The CDR3 DNA reads TGTGCCAGCAAGGAGGGGCCAGAATTCAATGAGCAGTTCTTC. Translation gives CASKEGPEFNEQFF.

The rearrangement links TRBV9 to TRBJ2-3, with D possibly TRBD2 on 6 matching bases. This CDR3 comprises 15 residues. Trimming left V 0 bases short and J 0 bases short, with 8 bases between. CDR1 is SGDLS, CDR2 YYNGEE, per germline. CDR3 coding DNA: TGTGCCAGCAGCGTAGAGAGCGGGAGCACAGATACGCAGTATTTT. Translated: CASSVESGSTDTQYF.

The rearrangement links TRBV11-2 to TRBJ2-3; D may be TRBD2 (7 bases). This CDR3 contains 16 residues. Trimming removed 1 base from V and 0 bases from J, with 11 bases in between. Germline V gene data show CDR1 as SGHAT and CDR2 as FQNNGV. The CDR3 sequence is CASSLGRGQSTDTQYF. The CDR3 coding sequence is TGTGCCAGCAGCTTAGGGCGGGGGCAAAGCACAGATACGCAGTATTTT.